Here is one TCR beta chain with its context. What it binds is not known. Between the trimmed V and J ends, which lost 4 bases and 0 bases, there was a span of 12 bases. Germline V gene sequence: CDR1 SGHKS, CDR2 YYEKEE (reference sequence). This CDR3 spans 15 amino acids. The data stem from a study of T cell repertoires in cytomegalovirus infection. Whole-study context: The public TCR beta signatures pointed to both CMV infection and matching HLA type. Findings and limits, study-wide: Cumulative public TCR beta family frequency identified CMV carriers with the relevant HLA.

TCRdb re-called the reads through MiXCR, storing one row per CDR3 protein. The repertoire has about 490,000 distinct CDR3 sequences, about 15% of them found once; the top ten carry under 30%. The sequencing sample was made of CD8+ T cells from PBMCs. The genes are TRBV5-5 and TRBJ2-3; D call uncertain. This TCR came from a human donor in good health (CMV status not recorded). Some clones in this sample may be carry-over from other donors' samples. CDR3 amino acids: CASSLIRRSTDTQYF. CDR3 coding DNA: TGTGCCAGCAGCCTAATTAGGAGAAGCACAGATACGCAGTATTTT.